Described below is a single T cell receptor (beta chain) sequence and its context. What this receptor recognizes is not known. Base qualities are not at hand, and no much larger clone is one base apart. These data originate in a study of CD8 T cells in Susac syndrome (dated by TCRdb to 2018 to 2020). With regard to the full study: Whether CD8+ T cell activation and differentiation in Susac syndrome was antigen driven was tested using repertoire sequencing. Overall results and qualifications from the work: The TCR sequencing and HLA analysis was acknowledged to have included a relatively small number of individuals.

Peripheral blood CD8+ and CD4+ T cells from healthy donors, Susac syndrome patients and multiple sclerosis patients were profiled by high-throughput TCR beta sequencing. Healthy donors were age- and sex-matched controls. Bulk CD8+ and CD4+ T cells were purified by magnetic negative isolation, while CD8+ TEMRA cells were enriched using FACS. Blood was collected in EDTA tubes and processed within 24 hours, with PBMCs isolated through density gradient centrifugation. PBMCs destined for TCR sequencing were cryopreserved in liquid nitrogen and later thawed in a 37 °C water bath. A purity of at least 90% was achieved for sorted or isolated CD4+, CD8+ and CD8+ TEMRA cells. The junction carries 11 bases between V and J, which are trimmed by 4 bases and 2 bases respectively. The CDR3 measures 15 amino acids from cysteine to phenylalanine. Only the CDR3 DNA stays, 45 bases, in frame from base 1. Reading the germline V gene gives CDR1 SGHVS and CDR2 FNYEAQ.

RNA was extracted using the RNeasy kit, and roughly 0.5 to 1 ug of the RNA was reverse transcribed with random hexamers. The immunoSEQ multiplex PCR assay, which covers 54 Vbeta and 13 Jbeta segments, was used to amplify TCR beta CDR3 regions. PCR amplification bias was corrected using a synthetic template baseline for primer optimization and computational correction. The original methods were these. Reads were annotated to V, D and J genes per IMGT and analyzed with immunoSEQ Analyzer, keeping only productive sequences. To calculate clonality, Shannon entropy was normalized by log2 of the number of productive unique sequences and then subtracted from one. For each patient and control, public and private clones were evaluated within the 100 most prevalent clones. Clones were defined as Susac-specific when absent from the healthy and MS cohorts, from about 1,100 published viral clones and from other ImmuneACCESS disease sequences. The public reads were reprocessed in TCRdb via fastp at Q25 and MiXCR, keeping in-frame beta chains. Identical CDR3 proteins give one entry, which carries the most common genes and DNA. These V and J calls are TCRdb output, not the study's own analysis. Counted in this sample were around 190,000 distinct CDR3 sequences; approximately 93% of them appeared once. The ten largest clones add up to 0.1% of the sample.

The material sequenced was CD4+ T cells from PBMCs. The sequence came from a human donor in good health. The sequence joins TRBV7-6 to TRBJ2-2; the D gene is possibly TRBD2, with 5 bases matching. The CDR3 protein: CASSSRSANTGELFF. At the DNA level, the sequence is TGTGCCAGCAGCTCCCGTAGCGCAAACACCGGGGAGCTGTTTTTT.